Shown below are 3 T cell receptor beta chains from a single sample sequenced in a study of blood T cell repertoires in COVID-19. The assay was immunoSEQ multiplex PCR, and TCRdb's table has in-frame clones only and misses some. The sample lists more than 50,000 clones, around 80% occurring once. The sample comprised peripheral blood. These receptors were collected from a human donor in a cohort sampled during active COVID-19.

This chain joins TRBV7-9 and TRBJ2-7; 12 nucleotides agree with TRBD2. This CDR3 is built from 15 residues. With V trimmed by 4 bases and J by 4 bases, 5 bases remained unmatched. Germline CDR1 SEHNR, CDR2 FQNEAQ (reference sequence). For the CDR3, the DNA is TGTGCCAGCAGCTCCCCGACTAGCGGGAGTTACGAGCAGTACTTC. This codes for CASSSPTSGSYEQYF.

V gene TRBV6-5 combines with J gene TRBJ1-1; D perhaps matches TRBD1 (5 bases). The CDR3 loop spans 14 amino acids. V was clipped by 8 bases and J by 1 base, with 14 bases between them. Germline V gene data show CDR1 as MNHEY and CDR2 as SVGAGI. The CDR3 nucleotides are TGTGCCAGCGGACCTCAGGGCGGGAACACTGAAGCTTTCTTT. Its translation: CASGPQGGNTEAFF.

The chain couples TRBV7-8 to TRBJ2-7, with 7 bases fitting TRBD2. Per germline, CDR1 SGHVS and CDR2 FQNEAQ. The CDR3 totals 16 residues. V shed 5 bases and J 3 bases; nucleotides not matched to a gene: 13. CDR3 in amino acids: CASSPKRGREGYEQYF. The CDR3 nucleotides read TGTGCCAGCAGCCCGAAAAGGGGCAGGGAGGGCTACGAGCAGTACTTC.